This T cell receptor (beta chain) emerged from a study of blood T cell repertoires in COVID-19. Whole-study context: Specimens from acute and convalescent COVID-19 originated in the United States, Italy and Spain. T cells, B-cell-depleted T cells, or PBMCs provided the cDNA or gDNA that served as material.

The CDR3 contains 14 residues. V was pared by 1 base and J by 3 bases, with 0 bases of the junction left unmatched. Germline V gene lookup returns CDR1 MNHNS and CDR2 SASEGT. Original methodology: Reference gene primer amplification gave estimated nucleated cell counts. The protocol was immunoSEQ multiplex PCR, while the TCRdb copy is restricted to in-frame clones and leaves out a portion. V and J calls and clone size are as listed in that table; D and trimming were resolved from the DNA. The sample records around 70,000 clones, roughly 80% being singletons. The chain couples TRBV6-1 to TRBJ2-7, with 10 positions matching TRBD2. The receptor comes from a woman aged 70-85 years with acute or convalescent COVID-19. Sample: peripheral blood. CDR3 coding DNA: TGTGCCAGCAGTGAAGGGACTAGCGGCTACGAGCAGTACTTC. Translation gives CASSEGTSGYEQYF.